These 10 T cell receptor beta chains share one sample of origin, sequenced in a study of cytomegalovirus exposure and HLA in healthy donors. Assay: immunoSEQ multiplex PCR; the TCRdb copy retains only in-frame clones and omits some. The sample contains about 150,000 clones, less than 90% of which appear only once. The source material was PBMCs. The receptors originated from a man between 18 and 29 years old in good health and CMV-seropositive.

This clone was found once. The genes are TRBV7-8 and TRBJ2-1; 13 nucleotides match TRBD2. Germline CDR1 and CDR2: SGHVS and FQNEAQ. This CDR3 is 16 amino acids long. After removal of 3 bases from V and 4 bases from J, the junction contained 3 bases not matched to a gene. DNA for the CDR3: TGTGCCAGCAGCTTTGGACTAGCGGGAGTGTACAATGAGCAGTTCTTC. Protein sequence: CASSFGLAGVYNEQFF.

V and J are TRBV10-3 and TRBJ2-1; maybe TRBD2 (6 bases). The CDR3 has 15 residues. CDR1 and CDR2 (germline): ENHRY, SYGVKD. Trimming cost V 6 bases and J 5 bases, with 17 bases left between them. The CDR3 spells CAIRGPDWEDNEQFF. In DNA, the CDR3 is TGTGCCATCAGGGGGCCTGACTGGGAGGACAATGAGCAGTTCTTC.

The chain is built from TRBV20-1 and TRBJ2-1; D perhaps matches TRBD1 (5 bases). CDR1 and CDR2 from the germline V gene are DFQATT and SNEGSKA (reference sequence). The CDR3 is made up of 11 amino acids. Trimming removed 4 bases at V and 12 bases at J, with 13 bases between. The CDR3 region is CSAMATVGQFF. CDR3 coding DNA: TGCAGTGCTATGGCGACAGTAGGGCAGTTCTTC.

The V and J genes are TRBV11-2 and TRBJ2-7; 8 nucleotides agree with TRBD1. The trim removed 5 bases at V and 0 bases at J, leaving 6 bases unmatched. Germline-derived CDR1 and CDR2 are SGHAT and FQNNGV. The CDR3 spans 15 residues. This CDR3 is CASSPDRVFSYEQYF. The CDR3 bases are TGTGCCAGCAGCCCGGACAGGGTCTTCTCCTACGAGCAGTACTTC.

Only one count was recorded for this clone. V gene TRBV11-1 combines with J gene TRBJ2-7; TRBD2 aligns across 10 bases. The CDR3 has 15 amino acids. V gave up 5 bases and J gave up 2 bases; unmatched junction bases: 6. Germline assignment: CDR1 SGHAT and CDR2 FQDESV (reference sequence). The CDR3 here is CASSRTSGGTYEQYF. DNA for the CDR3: TGTGCCAGCAGCCGGACTAGCGGAGGAACCTACGAGCAGTACTTC.

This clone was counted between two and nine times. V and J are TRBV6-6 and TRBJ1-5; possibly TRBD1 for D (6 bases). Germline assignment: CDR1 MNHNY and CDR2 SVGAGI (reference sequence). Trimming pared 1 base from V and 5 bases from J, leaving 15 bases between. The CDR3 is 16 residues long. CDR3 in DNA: TGTGCCAGCAGTTACTATACCAGGGGAGTCGATCAGCCCCAGCATTTT. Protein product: CASSYYTRGVDQPQHF.

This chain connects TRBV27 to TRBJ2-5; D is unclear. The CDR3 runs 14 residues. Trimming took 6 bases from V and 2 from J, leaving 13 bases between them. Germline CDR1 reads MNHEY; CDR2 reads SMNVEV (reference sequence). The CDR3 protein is CASSPSPVQETQYF. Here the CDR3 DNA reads TGTGCCAGCAGCCCGAGCCCGGTGCAAGAGACCCAGTACTTC.

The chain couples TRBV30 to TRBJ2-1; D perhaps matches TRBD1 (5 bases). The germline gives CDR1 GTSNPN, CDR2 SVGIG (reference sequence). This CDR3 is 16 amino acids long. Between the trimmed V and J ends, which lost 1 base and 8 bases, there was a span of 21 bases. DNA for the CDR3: TGTGCCTGGAGTGCCCCTCAGGGTTGGCCCCGGGATGAGCAGTTCTTC. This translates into CAWSAPQGWPRDEQFF.

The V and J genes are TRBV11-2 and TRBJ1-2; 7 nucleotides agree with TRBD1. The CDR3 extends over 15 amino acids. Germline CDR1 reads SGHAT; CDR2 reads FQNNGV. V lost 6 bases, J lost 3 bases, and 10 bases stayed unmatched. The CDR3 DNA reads TGTGCCAGCAGTGGTCCCGGGACAGATTACTATGGCTACACCTTC. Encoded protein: CASSGPGTDYYGYTF.

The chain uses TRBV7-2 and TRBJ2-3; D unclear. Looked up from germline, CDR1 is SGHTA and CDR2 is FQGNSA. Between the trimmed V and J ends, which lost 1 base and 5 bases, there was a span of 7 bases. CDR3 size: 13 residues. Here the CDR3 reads CASSLGHGDTQYF. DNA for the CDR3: TGTGCCAGCAGCTTAGGGCATGGAGATACGCAGTATTTT.